This entry describes one T cell receptor beta chain. These data originate in a study of blood T cell repertoires in COVID-19. The repertoire was sequenced with immunoSEQ multiplex PCR; TCRdb's copy has only in-frame clones and lacks some. The sample lists hundreds of thousands of clones, about 80% occurring once. The CDR3 length is 14 residues. This chain uses TRBV21-1 with TRBJ2-7; the DNA was not compared with TRBD2, the D call given in the table. TRBV21-1 is an annotated pseudogene. This sequence was found in a man older than 75 with acute or convalescent COVID-19. Sequencing was performed on peripheral blood. The CDR3 bases are TGTGCCAGCCCCCCCGGGGAGGAAGGATACGAGCAGTACTTC. This gives the protein CASPPGEEGYEQYF.